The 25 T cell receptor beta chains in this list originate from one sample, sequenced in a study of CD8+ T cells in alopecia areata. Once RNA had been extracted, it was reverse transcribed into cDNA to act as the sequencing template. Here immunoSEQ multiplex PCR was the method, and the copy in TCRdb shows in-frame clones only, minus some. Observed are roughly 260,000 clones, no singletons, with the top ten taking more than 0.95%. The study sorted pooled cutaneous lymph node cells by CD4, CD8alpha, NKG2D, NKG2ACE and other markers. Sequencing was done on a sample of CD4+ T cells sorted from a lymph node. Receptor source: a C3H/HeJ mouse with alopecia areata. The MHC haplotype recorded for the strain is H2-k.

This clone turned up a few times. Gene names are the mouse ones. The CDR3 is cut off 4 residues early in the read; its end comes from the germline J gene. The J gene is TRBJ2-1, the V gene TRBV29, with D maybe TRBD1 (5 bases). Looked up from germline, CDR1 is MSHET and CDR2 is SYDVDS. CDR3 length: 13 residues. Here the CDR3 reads CASSFAGRAEQFF. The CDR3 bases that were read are TGTGCTAGCAGTTTCGCAGGGAGGGCT. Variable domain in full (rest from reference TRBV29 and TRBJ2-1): DMKVTQMPRYLIKRMGENVLLECGQDMSHETMYWYRQDPGLGLQLIYISYDVDSNSEGDIPKGYRVSRKKREHFSLILDSAKTNQTSVYFCASSFAGRAEQFFGPGTRLTVL.

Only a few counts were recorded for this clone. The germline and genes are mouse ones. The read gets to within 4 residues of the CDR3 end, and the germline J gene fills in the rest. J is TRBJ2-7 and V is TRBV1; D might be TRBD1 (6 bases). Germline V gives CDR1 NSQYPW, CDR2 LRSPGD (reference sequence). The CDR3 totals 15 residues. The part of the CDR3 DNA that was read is TGCACCTGCAGTGCAGATCTTACAGGGCTTTAT. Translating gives CTCSADLTGLY. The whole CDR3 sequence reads CTCSADLTGLYEQYF.

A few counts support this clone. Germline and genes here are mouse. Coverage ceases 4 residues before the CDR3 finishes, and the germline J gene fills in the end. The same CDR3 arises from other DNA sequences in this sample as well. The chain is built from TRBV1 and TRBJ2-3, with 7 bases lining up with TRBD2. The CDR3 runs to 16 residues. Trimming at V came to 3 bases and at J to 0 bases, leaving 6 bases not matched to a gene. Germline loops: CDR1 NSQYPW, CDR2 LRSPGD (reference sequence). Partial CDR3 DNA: TGCACCTGCAGTGCGCGACTGGGCACTAGTGCAGAA. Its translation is CTCSARLGTSAE. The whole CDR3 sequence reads CTCSARLGTSAETLYF.

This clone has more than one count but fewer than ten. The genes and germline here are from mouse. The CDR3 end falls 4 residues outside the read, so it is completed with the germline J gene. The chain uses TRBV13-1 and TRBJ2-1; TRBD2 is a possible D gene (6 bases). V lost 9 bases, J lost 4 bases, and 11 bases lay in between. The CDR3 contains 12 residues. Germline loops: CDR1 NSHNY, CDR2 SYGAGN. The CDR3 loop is CATRLEYAEQFF. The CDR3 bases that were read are TGTGCCACCCGACTGGAATATGCT.

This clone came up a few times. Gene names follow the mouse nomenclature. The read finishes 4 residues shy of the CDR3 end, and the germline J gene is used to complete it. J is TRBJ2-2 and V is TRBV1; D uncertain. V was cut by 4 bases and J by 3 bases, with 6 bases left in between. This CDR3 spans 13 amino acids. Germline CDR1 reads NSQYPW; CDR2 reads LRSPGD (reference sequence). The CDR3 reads CTCSGTYTGQLYF. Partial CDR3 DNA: TGCACCTGCAGTGGAACTTACACCGGG.

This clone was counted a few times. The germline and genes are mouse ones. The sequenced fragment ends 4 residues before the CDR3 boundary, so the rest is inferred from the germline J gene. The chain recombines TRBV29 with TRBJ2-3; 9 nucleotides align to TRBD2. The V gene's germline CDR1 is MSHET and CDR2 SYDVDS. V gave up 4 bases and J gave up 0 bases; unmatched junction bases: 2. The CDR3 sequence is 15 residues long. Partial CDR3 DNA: TGTGCTAGCAGTTCCGGACTGGGGAGTGCAGAA. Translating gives CASSSGLGSAE. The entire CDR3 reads CASSSGLGSAETLYF.

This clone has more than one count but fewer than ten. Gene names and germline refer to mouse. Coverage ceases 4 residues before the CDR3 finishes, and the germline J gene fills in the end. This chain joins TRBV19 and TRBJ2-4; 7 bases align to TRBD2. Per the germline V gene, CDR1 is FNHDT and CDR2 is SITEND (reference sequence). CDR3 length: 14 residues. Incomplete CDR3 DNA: TGTGCCAGCAGCCTTTGGACTGGAGAAAAC. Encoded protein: CASSLWTGEN. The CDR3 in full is CASSLWTGENTLYF.

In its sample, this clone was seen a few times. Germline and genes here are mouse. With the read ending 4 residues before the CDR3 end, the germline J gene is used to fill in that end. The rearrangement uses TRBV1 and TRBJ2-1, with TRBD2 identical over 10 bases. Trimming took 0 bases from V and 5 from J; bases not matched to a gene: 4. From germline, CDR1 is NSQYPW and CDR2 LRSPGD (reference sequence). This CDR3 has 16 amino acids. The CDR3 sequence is CTCSAERLGGDAEQFF. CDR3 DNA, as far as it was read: TGCACCTGCAGTGCAGAAAGACTGGGGGGTGATGCT.

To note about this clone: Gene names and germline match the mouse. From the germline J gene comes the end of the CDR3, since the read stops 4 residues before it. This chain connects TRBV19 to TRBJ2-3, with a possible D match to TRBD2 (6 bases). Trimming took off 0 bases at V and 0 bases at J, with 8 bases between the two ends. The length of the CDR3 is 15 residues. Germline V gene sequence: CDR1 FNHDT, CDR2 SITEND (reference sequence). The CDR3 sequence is CASSIGGDSAETLYF. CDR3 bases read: TGTGCCAGCAGTATAGGGGGGGATAGTGCAGAA. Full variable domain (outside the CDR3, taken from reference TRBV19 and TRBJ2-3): GGIITQTPKFLIGQEGQKLTLKCQQNFNHDTMYWYRQDSGKGLRLIYYSITENDLQKGDLSEGYDASREKKSSFSLTVTSAQKNEMAVFLCASSIGGDSAETLYFGSGTRLTVL.

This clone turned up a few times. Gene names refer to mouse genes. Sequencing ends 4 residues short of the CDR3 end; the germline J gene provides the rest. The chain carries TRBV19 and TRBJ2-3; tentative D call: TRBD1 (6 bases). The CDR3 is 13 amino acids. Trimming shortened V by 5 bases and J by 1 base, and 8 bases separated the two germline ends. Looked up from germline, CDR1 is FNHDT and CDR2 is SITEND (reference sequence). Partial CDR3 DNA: TGTGCCAGCAGACACAGGGGTGCAGAA. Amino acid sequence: CASRHRGAE. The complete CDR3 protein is CASRHRGAETLYF.

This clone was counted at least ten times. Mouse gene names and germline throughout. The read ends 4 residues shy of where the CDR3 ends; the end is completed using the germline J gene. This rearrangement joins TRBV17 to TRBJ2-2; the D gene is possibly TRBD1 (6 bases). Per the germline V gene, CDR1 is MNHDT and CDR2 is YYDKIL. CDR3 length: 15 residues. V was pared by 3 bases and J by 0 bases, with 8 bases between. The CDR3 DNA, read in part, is TGTGCTAGCAGTAGGGACAGTGCAAACACCGGG. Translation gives CASSRDSANTG. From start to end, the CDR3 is CASSRDSANTGQLYF.

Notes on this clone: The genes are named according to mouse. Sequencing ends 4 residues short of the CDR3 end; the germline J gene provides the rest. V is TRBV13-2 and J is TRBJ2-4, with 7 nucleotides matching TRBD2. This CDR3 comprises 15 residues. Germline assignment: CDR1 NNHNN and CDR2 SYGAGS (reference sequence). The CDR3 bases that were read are TGTGCCAGCGGTGATGTACCCTGGGGGAAAAAC. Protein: CASGDVPWGKN. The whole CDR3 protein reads CASGDVPWGKNTLYF.

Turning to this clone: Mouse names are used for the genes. The covered CDR3 bases are TGTGCCAGCAGTTTCACGACAGTTAGTGCAGAA. Residues: CASSFTTVSAE. The complete CDR3 protein is CASSFTTVSAETLYF. The chain carries TRBV14 and TRBJ2-3, with D perhaps matching TRBD1 (5 bases). The sequence runs out 4 residues before the end of the CDR3; the remainder is reconstructed from the germline J gene. From germline, CDR1 is SGHDT and CDR2 FRDEAV. CDR3 size: 15 residues. Trimming took off 1 base at V and 0 bases at J, with 9 bases between the two ends.

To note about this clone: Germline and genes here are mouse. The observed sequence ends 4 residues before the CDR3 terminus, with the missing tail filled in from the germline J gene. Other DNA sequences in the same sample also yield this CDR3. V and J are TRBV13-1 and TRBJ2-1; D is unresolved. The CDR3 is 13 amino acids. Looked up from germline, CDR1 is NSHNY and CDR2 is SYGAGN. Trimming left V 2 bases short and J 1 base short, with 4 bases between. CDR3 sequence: CASSEQNYAEQFF. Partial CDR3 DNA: TGTGCCAGCAGTGAACAAAACTATGCT.

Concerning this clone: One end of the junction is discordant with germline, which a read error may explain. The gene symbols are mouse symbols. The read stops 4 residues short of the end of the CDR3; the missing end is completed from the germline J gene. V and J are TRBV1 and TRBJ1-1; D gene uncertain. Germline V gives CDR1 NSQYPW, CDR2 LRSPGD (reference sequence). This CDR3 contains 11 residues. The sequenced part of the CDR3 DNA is TGCACCTGCAGTGGTAACAAA. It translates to CTCSGNK. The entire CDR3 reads CTCSGNKEVFF.

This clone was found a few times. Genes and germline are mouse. Partial CDR3 DNA: TGTGCCAGCGGTGATGCCTGGGAGGCA. Residues: CASGDAWEA. The full CDR3 reads CASGDAWEAEVFF. The chain has TRBV13-2 and TRBJ1-1; D is unresolved. The CDR3 extends 4 residues past the end of the read, so its final part is completed from the germline J gene. The CDR3 is 13 residues long. Germline V lookup: CDR1 NNHNN, CDR2 SYGAGS (reference sequence).

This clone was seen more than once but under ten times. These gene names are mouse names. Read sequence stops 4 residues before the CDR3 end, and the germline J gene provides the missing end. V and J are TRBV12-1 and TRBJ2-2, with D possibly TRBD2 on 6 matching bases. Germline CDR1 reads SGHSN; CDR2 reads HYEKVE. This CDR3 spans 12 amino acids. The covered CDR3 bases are TGTGCCAGCTCCCCGGGGGGAGGG. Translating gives CASSPGGG. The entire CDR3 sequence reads CASSPGGGQLYF.

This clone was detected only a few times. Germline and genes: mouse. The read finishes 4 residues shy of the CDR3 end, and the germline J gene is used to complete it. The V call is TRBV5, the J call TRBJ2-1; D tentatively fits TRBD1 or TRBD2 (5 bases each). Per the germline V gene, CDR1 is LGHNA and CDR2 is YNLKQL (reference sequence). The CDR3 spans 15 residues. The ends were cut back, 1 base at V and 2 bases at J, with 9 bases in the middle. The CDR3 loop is CASSQGGRDYAEQFF. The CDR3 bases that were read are TGTGCCAGCAGCCAAGGGGGCAGGGACTATGCT.

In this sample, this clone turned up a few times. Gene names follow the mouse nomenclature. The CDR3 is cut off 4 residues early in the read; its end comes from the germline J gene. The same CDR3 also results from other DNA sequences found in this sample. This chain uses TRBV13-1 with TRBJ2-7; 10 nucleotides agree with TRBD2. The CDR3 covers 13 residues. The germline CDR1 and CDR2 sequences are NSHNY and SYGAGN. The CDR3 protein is CASSLLGGYEQYF. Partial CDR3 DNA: TGTGCCAGCAGTCTACTGGGGGGGTAT.

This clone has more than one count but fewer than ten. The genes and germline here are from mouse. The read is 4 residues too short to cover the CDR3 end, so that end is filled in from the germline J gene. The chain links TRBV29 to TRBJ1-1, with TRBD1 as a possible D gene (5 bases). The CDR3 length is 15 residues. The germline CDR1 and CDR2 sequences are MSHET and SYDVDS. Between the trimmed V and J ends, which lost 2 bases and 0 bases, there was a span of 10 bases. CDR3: CASSLGGQSNTEVFF. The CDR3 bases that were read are TGTGCTAGCAGTTTAGGAGGACAATCAAACACA. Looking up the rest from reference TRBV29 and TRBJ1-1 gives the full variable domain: DMKVTQMPRYLIKRMGENVLLECGQDMSHETMYWYRQDPGLGLQLIYISYDVDSNSEGDIPKGYRVSRKKREHFSLILDSAKTNQTSVYFCASSLGGQSNTEVFFGKGTRLTVV.

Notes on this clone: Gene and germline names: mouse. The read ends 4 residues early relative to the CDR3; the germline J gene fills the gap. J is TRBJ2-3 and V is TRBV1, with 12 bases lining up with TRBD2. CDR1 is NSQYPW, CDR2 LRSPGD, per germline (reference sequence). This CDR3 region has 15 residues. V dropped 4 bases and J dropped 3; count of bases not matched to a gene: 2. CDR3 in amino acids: CTCSETGGAAETLYF. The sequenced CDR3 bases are TGCACCTGCAGTGAGACTGGGGGGGCGGCAGAA.

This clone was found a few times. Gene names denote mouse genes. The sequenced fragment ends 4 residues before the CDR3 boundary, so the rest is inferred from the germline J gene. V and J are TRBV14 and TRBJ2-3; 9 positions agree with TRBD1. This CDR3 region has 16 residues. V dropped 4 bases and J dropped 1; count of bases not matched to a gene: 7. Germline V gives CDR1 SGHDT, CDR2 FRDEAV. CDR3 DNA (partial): TGTGCCAGCAGTCCCAACCGGGACAGGGGTGCAGAA. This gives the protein CASSPNRDRGAE. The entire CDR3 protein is CASSPNRDRGAETLYF.

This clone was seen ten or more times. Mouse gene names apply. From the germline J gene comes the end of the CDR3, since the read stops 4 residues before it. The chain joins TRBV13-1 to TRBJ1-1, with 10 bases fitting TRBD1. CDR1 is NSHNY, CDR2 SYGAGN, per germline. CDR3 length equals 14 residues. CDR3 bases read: TGTGCCAGCAGTGATCCGGGACAGGGGACA. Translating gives CASSDPGQGT. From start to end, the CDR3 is CASSDPGQGTEVFF.

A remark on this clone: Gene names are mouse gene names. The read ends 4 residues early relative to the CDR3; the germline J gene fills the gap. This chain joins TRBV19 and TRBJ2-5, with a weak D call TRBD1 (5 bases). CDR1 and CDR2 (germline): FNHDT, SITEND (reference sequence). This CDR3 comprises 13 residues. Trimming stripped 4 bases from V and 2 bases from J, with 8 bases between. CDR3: CASSLTVQDTQYF. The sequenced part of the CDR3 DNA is TGTGCCAGCAGTCTGACAGTCCAAGAC.

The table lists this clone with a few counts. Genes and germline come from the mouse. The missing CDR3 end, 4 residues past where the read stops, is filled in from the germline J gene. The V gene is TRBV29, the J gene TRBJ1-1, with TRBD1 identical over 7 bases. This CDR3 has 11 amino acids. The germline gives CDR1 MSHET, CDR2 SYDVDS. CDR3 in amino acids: CASSRQGEVFF. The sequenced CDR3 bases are TGTGCTAGCAGTCGACAGGGA.